This record looks at one T cell receptor beta chain sequence and its context. Clones were read by immunoSEQ multiplex PCR, and TCRdb kept only the in-frame ones, dropping some. The sample lists about 150,000 clones; approximately 86% were seen once. CDR3 length: 14 residues. V dropped 2 bases and J dropped 4 bases, with 9 bases sitting between them. Germline CDR1 is MRHNA and CDR2 is SNTAGT. These data are taken from a study of cytomegalovirus exposure and HLA in healthy donors. V is TRBV6-4 and J is TRBJ1-3, with D unclear. This TCR came from a man aged 18 to 29 in good health and CMV-seropositive. Source material: PBMCs. CDR3 loop: CASSDAGPGNTIYF. CDR3 in DNA: TGTGCCAGCAGTGACGCGGGCCCGGGAAACACCATATATTTT.